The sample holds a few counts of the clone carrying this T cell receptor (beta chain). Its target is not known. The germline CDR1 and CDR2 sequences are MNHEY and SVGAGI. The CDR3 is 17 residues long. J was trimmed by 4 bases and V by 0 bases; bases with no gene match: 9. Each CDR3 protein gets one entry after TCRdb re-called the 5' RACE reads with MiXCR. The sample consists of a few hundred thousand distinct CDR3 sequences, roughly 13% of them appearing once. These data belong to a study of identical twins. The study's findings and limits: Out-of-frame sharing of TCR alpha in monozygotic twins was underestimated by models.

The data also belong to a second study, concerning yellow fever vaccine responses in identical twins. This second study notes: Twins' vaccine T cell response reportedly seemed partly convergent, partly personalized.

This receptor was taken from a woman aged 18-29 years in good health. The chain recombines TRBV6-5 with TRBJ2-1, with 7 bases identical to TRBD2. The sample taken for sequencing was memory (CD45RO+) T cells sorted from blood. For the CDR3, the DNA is TGTGCCAGCAGTTACTCGAACGAGCGGGGAACTTACAATGAGCAGTTCTTC. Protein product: CASSYSNERGTYNEQFF.